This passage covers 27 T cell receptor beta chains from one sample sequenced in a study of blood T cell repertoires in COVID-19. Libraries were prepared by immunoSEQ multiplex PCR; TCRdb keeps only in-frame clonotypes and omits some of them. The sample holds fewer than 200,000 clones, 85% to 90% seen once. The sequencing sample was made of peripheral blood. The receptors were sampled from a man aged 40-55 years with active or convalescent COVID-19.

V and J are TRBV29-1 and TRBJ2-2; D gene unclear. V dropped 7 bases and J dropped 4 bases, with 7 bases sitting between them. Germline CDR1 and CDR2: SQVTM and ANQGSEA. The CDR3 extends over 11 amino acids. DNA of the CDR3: TGCAGCGCCTTGCGCACCGGGGAGCTGTTTTTT. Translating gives CSALRTGELFF.

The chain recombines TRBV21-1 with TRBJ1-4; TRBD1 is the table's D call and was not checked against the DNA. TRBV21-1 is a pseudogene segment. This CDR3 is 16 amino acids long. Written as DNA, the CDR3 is TGTGCCAGCAGCAATTCCCGCCGGGACAGGGGCGAAAAACTGTTTTTT. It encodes CASSNSRRDRGEKLFF.

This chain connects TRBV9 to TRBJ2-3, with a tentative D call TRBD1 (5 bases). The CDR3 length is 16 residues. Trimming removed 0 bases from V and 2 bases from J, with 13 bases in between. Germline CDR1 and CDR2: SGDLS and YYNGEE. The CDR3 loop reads CASSVDWGGYTDTQYF. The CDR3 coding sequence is TGTGCCAGCAGCGTAGATTGGGGCGGATACACAGATACGCAGTATTTT.

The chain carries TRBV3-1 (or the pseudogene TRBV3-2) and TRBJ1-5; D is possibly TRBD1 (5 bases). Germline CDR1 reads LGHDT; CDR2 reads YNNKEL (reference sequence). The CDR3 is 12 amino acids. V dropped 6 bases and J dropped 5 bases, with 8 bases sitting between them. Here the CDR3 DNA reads TGTGCCAGCAGACGCAGGGATCAGCCCCAGCATTTT. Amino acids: CASRRRDQPQHF.

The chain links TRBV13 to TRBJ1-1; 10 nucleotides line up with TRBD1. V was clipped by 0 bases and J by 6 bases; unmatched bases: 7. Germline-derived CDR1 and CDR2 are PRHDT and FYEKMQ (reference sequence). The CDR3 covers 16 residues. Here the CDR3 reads CASSLGAGTGVSEAFF. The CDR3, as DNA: TGTGCCAGCAGCTTAGGAGCCGGGACAGGGGTCTCTGAAGCTTTCTTT.

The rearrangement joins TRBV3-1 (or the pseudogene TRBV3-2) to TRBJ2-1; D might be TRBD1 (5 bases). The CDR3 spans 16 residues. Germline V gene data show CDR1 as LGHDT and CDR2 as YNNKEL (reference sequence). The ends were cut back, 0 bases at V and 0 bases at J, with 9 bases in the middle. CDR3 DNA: TGTGCCAGCAGCCAAGAACAGGACCGCTCCTACAATGAGCAGTTCTTC. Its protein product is CASSQEQDRSYNEQFF.

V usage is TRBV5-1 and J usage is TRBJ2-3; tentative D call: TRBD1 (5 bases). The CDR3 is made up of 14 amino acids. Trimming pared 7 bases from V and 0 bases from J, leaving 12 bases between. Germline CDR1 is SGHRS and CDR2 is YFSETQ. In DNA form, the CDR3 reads TGCGCCAGCCTGGACAAACCGAGCACAGATACGCAGTATTTT. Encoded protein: CASLDKPSTDTQYF.

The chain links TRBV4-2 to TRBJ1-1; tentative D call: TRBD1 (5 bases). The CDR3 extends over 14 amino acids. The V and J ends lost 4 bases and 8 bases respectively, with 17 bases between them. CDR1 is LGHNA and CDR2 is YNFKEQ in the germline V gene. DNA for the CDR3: TGTGCCAGCAGCCCCTACAGCGACAGAACCGAAGCTTTCTTT. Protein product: CASSPYSDRTEAFF.

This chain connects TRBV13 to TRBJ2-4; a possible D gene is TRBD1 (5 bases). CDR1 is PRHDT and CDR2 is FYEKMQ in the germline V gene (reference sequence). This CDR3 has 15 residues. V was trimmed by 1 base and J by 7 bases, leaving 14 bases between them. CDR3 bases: TGTGCCAGCAGCTTAGTGGCAGGGATGGGGAACATTCAGTACTTC. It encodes CASSLVAGMGNIQYF.

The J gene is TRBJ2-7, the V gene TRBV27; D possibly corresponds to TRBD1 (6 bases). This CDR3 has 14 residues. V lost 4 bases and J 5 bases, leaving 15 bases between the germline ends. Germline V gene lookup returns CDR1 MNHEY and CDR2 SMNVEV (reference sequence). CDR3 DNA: TGTGCCAGCAGTTCCCTAACAGGGAACAACGAGCAGTACTTC. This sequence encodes CASSSLTGNNEQYF.

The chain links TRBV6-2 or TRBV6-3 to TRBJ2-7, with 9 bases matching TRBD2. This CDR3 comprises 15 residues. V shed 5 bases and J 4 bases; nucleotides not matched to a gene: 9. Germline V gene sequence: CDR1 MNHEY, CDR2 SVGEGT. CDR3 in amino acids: CASSNPGLAGYEQYF. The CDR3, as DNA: TGTGCCAGCAGTAACCCGGGACTAGCCGGTTACGAGCAGTACTTC.

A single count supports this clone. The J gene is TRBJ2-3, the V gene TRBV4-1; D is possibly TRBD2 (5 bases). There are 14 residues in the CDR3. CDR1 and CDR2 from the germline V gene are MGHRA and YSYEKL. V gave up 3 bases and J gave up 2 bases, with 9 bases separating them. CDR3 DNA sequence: TGCGCCAGCAGCCAGTCGGACTTCACAGATACGCAGTATTTT. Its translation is CASSQSDFTDTQYF.

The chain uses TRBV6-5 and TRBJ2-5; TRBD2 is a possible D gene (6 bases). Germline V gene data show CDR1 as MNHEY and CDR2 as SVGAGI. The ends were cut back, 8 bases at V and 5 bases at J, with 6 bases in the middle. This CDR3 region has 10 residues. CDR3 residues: CASGGETQYF. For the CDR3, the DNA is TGTGCCAGCGGGGGGGAGACCCAGTACTTC.

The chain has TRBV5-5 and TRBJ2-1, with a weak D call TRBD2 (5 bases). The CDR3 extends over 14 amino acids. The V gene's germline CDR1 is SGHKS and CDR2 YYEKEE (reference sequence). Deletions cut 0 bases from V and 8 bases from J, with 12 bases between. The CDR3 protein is CASSLVDYWDEQFF. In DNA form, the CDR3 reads TGTGCCAGCAGCTTGGTAGACTATTGGGATGAGCAGTTCTTC.

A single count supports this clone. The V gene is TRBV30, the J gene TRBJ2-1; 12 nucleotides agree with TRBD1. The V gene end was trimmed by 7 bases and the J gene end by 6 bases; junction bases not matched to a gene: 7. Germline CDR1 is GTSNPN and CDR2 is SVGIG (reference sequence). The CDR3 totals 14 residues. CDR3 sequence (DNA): TGTGCCTCCTGGGGACAGGGGGCGACCAATGAGCAGTTCTTC. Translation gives CASWGQGATNEQFF.

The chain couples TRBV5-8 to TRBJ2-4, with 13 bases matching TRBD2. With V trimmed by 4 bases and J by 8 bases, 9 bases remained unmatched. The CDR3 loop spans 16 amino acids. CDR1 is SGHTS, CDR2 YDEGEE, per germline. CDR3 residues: CASSQGTSGAVDIQYF. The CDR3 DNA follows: TGTGCCAGCAGCCAGGGGACTAGCGGGGCTGTGGACATTCAGTACTTC.

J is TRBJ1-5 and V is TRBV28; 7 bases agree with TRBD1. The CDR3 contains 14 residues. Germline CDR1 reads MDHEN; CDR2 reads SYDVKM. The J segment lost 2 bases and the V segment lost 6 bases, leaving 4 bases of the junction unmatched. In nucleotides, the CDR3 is TGTGCCAGCAGCCTTACAGGGGGCAATCAGCCCCAGCATTTT. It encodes CASSLTGGNQPQHF.

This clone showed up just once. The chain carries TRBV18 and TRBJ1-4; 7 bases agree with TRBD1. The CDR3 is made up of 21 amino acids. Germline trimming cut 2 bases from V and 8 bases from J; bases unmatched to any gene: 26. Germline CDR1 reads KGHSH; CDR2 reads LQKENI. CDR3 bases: TGTGCCAGCTCACCAACAGGGGAGAATAGACGGGTAGCGCGGCGAAAGGAAAAACTGTTTTTT. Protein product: CASSPTGENRRVARRKEKLFF.

Written as DNA, the CDR3 is TGCGCCAGCAGCCAAGGACTAGCTTCGGGCTACGAGCAGTACTTC. Protein: CASSQGLASGYEQYF. The V and J genes are TRBV4-1 and TRBJ2-7, with TRBD2 matching 7 bases. In germline, CDR1 is MGHRA, CDR2 YSYEKL. The CDR3 is made up of 15 amino acids. The V gene end was trimmed by 1 base and the J gene end by 3 bases; junction bases not matched to a gene: 6.

For the CDR3, the DNA is TGTGCCAGCAGCCTCCGACAGAGCACAGATACGCAGTATTTT. This sequence encodes CASSLRQSTDTQYF. The rearrangement joins TRBV7-2 to TRBJ2-3, with D possibly being TRBD1 (5 bases). The CDR3 loop spans 14 amino acids. V was cut by 5 bases and J by 0 bases, with 9 bases left in between. Germline V lookup: CDR1 SGHTA, CDR2 FQGNSA.

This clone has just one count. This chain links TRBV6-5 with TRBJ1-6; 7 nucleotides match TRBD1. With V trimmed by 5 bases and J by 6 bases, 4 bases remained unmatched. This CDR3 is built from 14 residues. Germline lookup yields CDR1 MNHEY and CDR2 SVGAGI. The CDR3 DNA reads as TGTGCCAGCAGTCGGACAGGAAGTAATTCACCCCTCCACTTT. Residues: CASSRTGSNSPLHF.

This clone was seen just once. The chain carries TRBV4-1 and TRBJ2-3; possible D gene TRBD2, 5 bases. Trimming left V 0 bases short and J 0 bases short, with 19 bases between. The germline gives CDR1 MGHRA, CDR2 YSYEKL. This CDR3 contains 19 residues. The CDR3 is CASSQEYRGRGMSTDTQYF. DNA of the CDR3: TGCGCCAGCAGCCAAGAGTACCGCGGGCGAGGGATGAGCACAGATACGCAGTATTTT.

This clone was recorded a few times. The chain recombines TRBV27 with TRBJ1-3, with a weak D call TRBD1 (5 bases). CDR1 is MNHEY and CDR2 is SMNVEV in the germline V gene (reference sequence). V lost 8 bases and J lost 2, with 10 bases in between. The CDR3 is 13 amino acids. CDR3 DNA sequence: TGTGCCAGCGGTACAGGCACTGGAAACACCATATATTTT. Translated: CASGTGTGNTIYF.

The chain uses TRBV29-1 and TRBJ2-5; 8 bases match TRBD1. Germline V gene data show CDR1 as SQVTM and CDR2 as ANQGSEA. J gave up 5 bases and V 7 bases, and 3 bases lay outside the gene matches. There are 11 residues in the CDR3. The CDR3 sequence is CSAGGGETQYF. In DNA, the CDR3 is TGCAGCGCAGGGGGCGGGGAGACCCAGTACTTC.

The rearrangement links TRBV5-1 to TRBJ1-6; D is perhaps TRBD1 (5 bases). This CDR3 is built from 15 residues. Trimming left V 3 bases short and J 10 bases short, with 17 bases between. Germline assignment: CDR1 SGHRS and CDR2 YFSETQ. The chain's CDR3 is CASSSDRAGGSPLHF. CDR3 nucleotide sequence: TGCGCCAGCAGCTCCGACAGAGCCGGGGGATCACCCCTCCACTTT.

CDR3 DNA: TGTGCCAGCAGGTTCCCGGGACAGGGGCCAGATACGCAGTATTTT. Translated: CASRFPGQGPDTQYF. The V gene is TRBV7-6, the J gene TRBJ2-3; 10 bases fit TRBD1. The CDR3 is 15 amino acids. CDR1 SGHVS and CDR2 FNYEAQ come from the germline V gene. V lost 6 bases to trimming and J lost 4 bases; unmatched junction nucleotides: 7.

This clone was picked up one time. The CDR3 region is CASSPALVRYNEQFF. DNA for the CDR3: TGTGCCAGCAGCCCCGCACTAGTAAGGTACAATGAGCAGTTCTTC. J is TRBJ2-1 and V is TRBV11-3; a possible D gene is TRBD2 (5 bases). This CDR3 region has 15 residues. Germline V lookup: CDR1 SGHNT, CDR2 YENEEA. With 5 bases removed from V and 4 bases from J, the gap between germline ends came to 15 bases.